Here is one TCR beta chain with its context. There is no known antigen for this receptor. The record has no base qualities; no much larger clone is one base away. The data originate from a study of CD8+ T cells in alopecia areata (dated 2018 in TCRdb). For the wider study: The treated patients took part in an open-label pilot trial in which moderate-to-severe alopecia areata was treated with oral tofacitinib at 5 to 10 mg twice daily. Tofacitinib was administered for 6 to 18 months, and 6 months of follow-up off drug were then conducted to assess delayed response and recurrence. The study used high-throughput TCRbeta sequencing to examine T cell clonal expansion in alopecia areata, in both the C3H/HeJ mouse model and human patients. Amplification of TCRbeta CDR3 regions was done by immunoSEQ multiplex PCR using 35 Vbeta forward primers and 13 Jbeta reverse primers. The RNA source kit depended on sample type: the PAXgene miRNA kit for fixed scalp, the miRNeasy kit for PBMCs, and the RNeasy kit for mouse skin. Tofacitinib-treated patients had biopsies at baseline and at 4 and 24 weeks of treatment, with a later scalp biopsy in several patients. Scalp clonality was compared across normal scalp (n=4), patchy alopecia areata scalp (n=8), and alopecia totalis/universalis scalp (n=8). Human TCRbeta sequencing covered scalp tissue and sorted CD4+ and CD8+ peripheral blood T cells from patchy and totalis/universalis alopecia areata patients and healthy controls. What the research found in general, with its limitations: TCR sequences shared between patients were less clear than in mice, possibly partly because of HLA diversity in the patient population. Scalp TCR repertoire analysis is complicated because resident alphabeta T cells in normal human skin are also sequenced, whereas mouse skin is dominated by gammadelta T cells. Compared with normal scalp, lesional scalp, particularly in alopecia totalis/universalis, had higher clonality and more expanded CD8+ clones, which suggests antigenic drive.

Library preparation used the immunoSEQ multiplex PCR assay. To provide template for TCR sequencing, every sample had RNA extracted and reverse transcribed into cDNA. SuperScript III was used to make first-strand cDNA, primed with a 2:1 mix of oligo-dT and random hexamers. Amplification bias was assessed with a synthetic immune receptor repertoire, and residual bias was removed computationally. Per the original workflow: Raw reads were preprocessed to remove errors, and CDR3 was defined by IMGT conventions from the conserved cysteine to phenylalanine. Clonality was computed as 1 minus the Shannon entropy, with the entropy normalized by log2 of the number of productive unique TCRs. Scalp TCRbeta sequences were cross-referenced with sorted blood CD4 and CD8 repertoires so that the CD4 or CD8 identity of scalp clones could be inferred. TCRdb carries this immuneACCESS record with in-frame sequences only. Its versions omit some clonotypes, under half of them owing to an unresolved V gene in the studies checked, with the rest unexplained. V and J calls and clone size are copied from that table; D and trimming were computed from the DNA. The sample table holds 250,000 or so clones, of which 65% to 70% were seen once. The ten largest clonotypes hold roughly 1.2% of the sample.

From V the trimming removes 5 bases and from J it removes 4 bases, while the gene matches leave 4 bases of the junction unaccounted for. The germline V gene yields MNHEY for CDR1 and SVGAGI for CDR2. Counted from cysteine to phenylalanine, this CDR3 has 15 amino acids. CDR3 DNA is the only sequence kept; it has 45 bases, read in frame from the first base. Interpreted using the paper, the time point label stands for: baseline before oral tofacitinib. From alopecia areata patients, peripheral blood was collected along with lesional scalp punch biopsies. PBMCs were separated by density centrifugation and stained for CD3, CD4 and CD8, after which CD4+ and CD8+ T cells were sorted on a FACSAria.

Material: CD4+ T cells sorted from blood, obtained at week 0. The receptor was isolated from a human donor with alopecia areata. Here the chain combines TRBV6-5 and TRBJ2-1; TRBD2 matches 11 bases in the middle. This receptor carries the CDR3 CASSPTSGGYNEQFF. The nucleotide sequence reads TGTGCCAGCAGTCCAACTAGCGGGGGTTACAATGAGCAGTTCTTC.